These 28 T cell receptor beta chains were all obtained from the same sample, sequenced in a study of T cell repertoires in cytomegalovirus infection. These receptors have no identified antigens. TCRdb reanalysed the reads using MiXCR and keeps one entry per CDR3 protein. Among around 100,000 distinct CDR3 sequences listed, under 45% were seen once. Specimen: CD8+ T cells from cultured PBMCs, collected from culture after CMV antigen stimulation. Source of these receptors: a human donor in good health (CMV status not recorded). Some clones in this sample may be carry-over from other donors' samples.

This clonotype was detected only a few times. The J gene is TRBJ2-3, the V gene TRBV11-2; 9 nucleotides line up with TRBD2. The CDR3 has 15 amino acids. The J segment lost 3 bases and the V segment lost 1 base, leaving 2 bases of the junction unmatched. Looked up from germline, CDR1 is SGHAT and CDR2 is FQNNGV. In nucleotides, the CDR3 is TGTGCCAGCAGCTTAGGCGGGGGGGCGACAGATACGCAGTATTTT. It is translated as CASSLGGGATDTQYF.

In this sample, this clonotype turned up a few times. V is TRBV4-1 and J is TRBJ2-1; D is unresolved. The V end lost 1 base, the J end lost 5 bases, and 6 bases lay between the germline ends. In germline, CDR1 is MGHRA, CDR2 YSYEKL. The CDR3 has 13 amino acids. CDR3 sequence (DNA): TGCGCCAGCAGCCAAGGAGTAGACAATGAGCAGTTCTTC. Encoded protein: CASSQGVDNEQFF.

The V and J genes are TRBV28 and TRBJ2-7; no clear D. The V gene's germline CDR1 is MDHEN and CDR2 SYDVKM. V was clipped by 5 bases and J by 0 bases, with 20 bases between them. This CDR3 contains 17 residues. CDR3 loop: CASSVASWKSGSYEQYF. CDR3 DNA: TGTGCCAGCAGTGTGGCCAGCTGGAAATCTGGCTCCTACGAGCAGTACTTC.

This clonotype was counted only a few times. V usage is TRBV20-1 and J usage is TRBJ2-7; the match to TRBD2 covers 7 bases. The CDR3 extends over 15 amino acids. Losses at the gene ends were 0 bases for V and 2 bases for J; bases not matched to a gene: 7. The germline V gene has CDR1 DFQATT and CDR2 SNEGSKA (reference sequence). As DNA, the CDR3 is TGCAGTGCTAGAGATGTTCGGGGGGAGGCCTACGAGCAGTACTTC. Translating it yields CSARDVRGEAYEQYF.

This chain connects TRBV7-3 to TRBJ2-1, with no clear D. In germline, CDR1 is SGHTA, CDR2 FQGTGA. With 0 bases removed from V and 5 bases from J, the gap between germline ends came to 5 bases. CDR3 length equals 13 residues. CDR3 in DNA: TGTGCCAGCAGCTTAACGTACGACAATGAGCAGTTCTTC. As protein: CASSLTYDNEQFF.

The rearrangement joins TRBV7-9 to TRBJ1-1; possibly TRBD1 for D (6 bases). CDR3 length: 12 amino acids. CDR1 is SEHNR, CDR2 FQNEAQ, per germline (reference sequence). V lost 5 bases to trimming and J lost 5 bases, with 9 bases between them. The CDR3 is CASSIQGTEAFF. The CDR3 DNA reads as TGTGCCAGCAGCATACAGGGAACTGAAGCTTTCTTT.

This clonotype was found many times. V is TRBV7-9 and J is TRBJ2-7; D remains ambiguous. Germline V gene sequence: CDR1 SEHNR, CDR2 FQNEAQ (reference sequence). This CDR3 region has 13 residues. V was cut by 1 base and J by 5 bases, with 9 bases left in between. CDR3 sequence (DNA): TGTGCCAGCAGCTTAGACGCCCCCGACGAGCAGTACTTC. Its protein product is CASSLDAPDEQYF.

The chain is built from TRBV5-1 and TRBJ2-7; D possibly uses TRBD1 or TRBD2 (5 bases each). The CDR3 covers 15 residues. V was shortened by 2 bases and J by 6 bases, with 18 bases between the two germline ends. Looked up from germline, CDR1 is SGHRS and CDR2 is YFSETQ. CDR3 protein: CASSFAGREFGEQYF. In nucleotides, the CDR3 is TGCGCCAGCAGCTTCGCAGGCAGGGAGTTTGGCGAGCAGTACTTC.

This clonotype was detected only a few times. The genes are TRBV2 and TRBJ2-7; D remains ambiguous. The CDR3 sequence is 14 residues long. Germline-derived CDR1 and CDR2 are SNHLY and FYNNEI. Trimming took off 2 bases at V and 2 bases at J, with 10 bases between the two ends. CDR3 protein: CASSEWVGTYEQYF. The CDR3 bases are TGTGCCAGCAGTGAATGGGTGGGGACCTACGAGCAGTACTTC.

In its sample, this clonotype was seen many times. CDR3 in amino acids: CASSPGGQGTSFSGANVLTF. The CDR3, as DNA: TGCGCCAGCAGCCCCGGGGGACAGGGGACTTCGTTCTCTGGGGCCAACGTCCTGACTTTC. The chain is built from TRBV4-1 and TRBJ2-6, with 10 bases fitting TRBD1. CDR1 is MGHRA and CDR2 is YSYEKL in the germline V gene. This CDR3 has 20 residues. The V segment lost 4 bases and the J segment 0 bases; nucleotides outside the gene matches: 12.

This sequence joins TRBV27 and TRBJ2-7; 11 bases map to TRBD1. Germline assignment: CDR1 MNHEY and CDR2 SMNVEV (reference sequence). The length of the CDR3 is 15 residues. Trimming took 3 bases from V and 5 from J; bases not matched to a gene: 6. In DNA form, the CDR3 reads TGTGCCAGCAGTTTTTTAGGACAGGGGGCCCACGAGCAGTACTTC. Translation gives CASSFLGQGAHEQYF.

The chain joins TRBV2 to TRBJ2-6; TRBD1 agrees at 8 bases. With 5 bases clipped from V and 3 bases from J, the junction kept 12 bases outside the gene matches. Germline V gives CDR1 SNHLY, CDR2 FYNNEI. The CDR3 extends over 18 amino acids. The CDR3 loop is CASSTGTGPVSGANVLTF. The DNA for the CDR3 is TGTGCCAGCAGTACCGGGACAGGCCCAGTTAGTGGGGCCAACGTCCTGACTTTC.

The CDR3 loop is CASSLGQVYNEQFF. CDR3 nucleotide sequence: TGTGCCAGCAGCCTGGGACAGGTATACAATGAGCAGTTCTTC. J is TRBJ2-1 and V is TRBV2, with TRBD1 matching over 8 bases. V shed 6 bases and J 4 bases; nucleotides not matched to a gene: 5. Per germline, CDR1 SNHLY and CDR2 FYNNEI. The CDR3 is made up of 14 amino acids.

The CDR3 spells CASSDPWRGSNQPQHF. CDR3 coding DNA: TGTGCCAGCAGCGACCCCTGGAGGGGAAGCAATCAGCCCCAGCATTTT. The chain employs TRBV9 and TRBJ1-5; TRBD1 might be the D (5 bases). Trimming stripped 3 bases from V and 1 base from J, with 14 bases between. CDR1 is SGDLS and CDR2 is YYNGEE in the germline V gene. CDR3 length: 16 amino acids.

This clonotype came up many times. This chain joins TRBV2 and TRBJ2-7, with TRBD2 matching 8 bases. CDR1 and CDR2 from the germline V gene are SNHLY and FYNNEI. The CDR3 is made up of 16 amino acids. Germline trimming cut 4 bases from V and 3 bases from J; bases unmatched to any gene: 11. CDR3 nucleotide sequence: TGTGCCAGCAGTGTTGACCCCCTCGGGAGGGACTACGAGCAGTACTTC. Protein sequence: CASSVDPLGRDYEQYF. Filled out from reference TRBV2 and TRBJ2-7, the complete variable domain reads EPEVTQTPSHQVTQMGQEVILRCVPISNHLYFYWYRQILGQKVEFLVSFYNNEISEKSEIFDDQFSVERPDGSNFTLKIRSTKLEDSAMYFCASSVDPLGRDYEQYFGPGTRLTVT.

The chain couples TRBV4-1 to TRBJ1-4; TRBD1 matches at 8 bases. V shed 6 bases and J 4 bases; nucleotides not matched to a gene: 4. The CDR3 has 14 residues. Germline assignment: CDR1 MGHRA and CDR2 YSYEKL. In DNA form, the CDR3 reads TGCGCCAGCAGAGGGACAGGCGATAATGAAAAACTGTTTTTT. Amino acid sequence: CASRGTGDNEKLFF.

The V call is TRBV7-6, the J call TRBJ2-3, with D perhaps matching TRBD2 (7 bases). V gave up 0 bases and J gave up 6 bases, with 10 bases separating them. Germline V gene sequence: CDR1 SGHVS, CDR2 FNYEAQ. This CDR3 comprises 14 residues. CDR3 bases: TGTGCCAGCAGCTTAGCGGGGGGGCGGGATACGCAGTATTTT. Translating it yields CASSLAGGRDTQYF.

The V call is TRBV20-1, the J call TRBJ1-5, with 10 bases aligning to TRBD1. Per the germline V gene, CDR1 is DFQATT and CDR2 is SNEGSKA (reference sequence). The CDR3 extends over 18 amino acids. V shed 2 bases and J 0 bases; nucleotides not matched to a gene: 10. Here the CDR3 reads CSARTSGTGVFSNQPQHF. The CDR3 bases are TGCAGTGCTAGAACGAGCGGGACAGGGGTGTTTAGCAATCAGCCCCAGCATTTT.

The rearrangement joins TRBV7-9 to TRBJ1-1; D is undetermined. The V gene's germline CDR1 is SEHNR and CDR2 FQNEAQ (reference sequence). Trimming removed 5 bases from V and 2 bases from J, with 12 bases in between. This CDR3 region has 14 residues. The CDR3 nucleotides read TGTGCCAGCAGCCAAACCACGAGTAACACTGAAGCTTTCTTT. Its translation is CASSQTTSNTEAFF.

This clonotype was observed a few times. This chain links TRBV5-5 with TRBJ1-5; D unclear. The CDR3 totals 15 residues. V was cut by 2 bases and J by 0 bases, with 9 bases left in between. The germline V gene encodes CDR1 SGHKS and CDR2 YYEKEE (reference sequence). The DNA for the CDR3 is TGTGCCAGCAGCTTCGGTGCCTATAGCAATCAGCCCCAGCATTTT. Translating it yields CASSFGAYSNQPQHF.

This chain links TRBV7-9 with TRBJ1-2, with 7 bases identical to TRBD1. V was clipped by 3 bases and J by 5 bases; unmatched bases: 3. Germline CDR1 reads SEHNR; CDR2 reads FQNEAQ (reference sequence). This CDR3 region has 13 residues. CDR3 in DNA: TGTGCCAGCAGCTTTCAGGGGGTATATGGCTACACCTTC. Protein sequence: CASSFQGVYGYTF.

This clonotype was observed a single time. The CDR3 DNA reads as TGTGCCAGCAGCCCCCAGTACCGGGACAGGGGGATGAACGAGCAGTACTTC. It encodes CASSPQYRDRGMNEQYF. The J gene is TRBJ2-7, the V gene TRBV11-2; 11 bases fit TRBD1. This CDR3 is 17 amino acids long. Germline assignment: CDR1 SGHAT and CDR2 FQNNGV. The V gene end was trimmed by 5 bases and the J gene end by 5 bases; junction bases not matched to a gene: 14.

Within the sample, this clonotype is medium-sized. This sequence joins TRBV7-2 and TRBJ2-3; perhaps TRBD2 as D (7 bases). CDR1 and CDR2 (germline): SGHTA, FQGNSA. The CDR3 length is 16 residues. V was clipped by 0 bases and J by 3 bases, with 13 bases between them. CDR3 in amino acids: CASSLAQQGGTDTQYF. The DNA of the CDR3 is TGTGCCAGCAGCTTAGCGCAACAGGGAGGGACAGATACGCAGTATTTT.

The rearrangement joins TRBV12-3 or TRBV12-4 to TRBJ1-2; D remains ambiguous. CDR3 length: 16 amino acids. Trimming removed 1 base from V and 5 bases from J, with 17 bases in between. The CDR3 region is CASSLEIASTFYGYTF. As DNA, the CDR3 is TGTGCCAGCAGTTTAGAAATCGCCAGTACATTTTATGGCTACACCTTC.

Written as DNA, the CDR3 is TGCGCCAGCAGCCAAGGGGGGACAGGGTTCGAGCAGTACTTC. Translated, it gives CASSQGGTGFEQYF. This rearrangement joins TRBV4-1 to TRBJ2-7; 9 nucleotides match TRBD1. The trim removed 1 base at V and 6 bases at J, leaving 4 bases unmatched. The CDR3 has 14 residues. Looked up from germline, CDR1 is MGHRA and CDR2 is YSYEKL.

The chain has TRBV20-1 and TRBJ2-7; 9 bases align to TRBD1. The V segment lost 1 base and the J segment 0 bases; nucleotides outside the gene matches: 4. The CDR3 is made up of 15 amino acids. CDR1 is DFQATT, CDR2 SNEGSKA, per germline (reference sequence). The CDR3 DNA reads as TGCAGTGCTAGAGGTACAGGGGGCTCCTCCTACGAGCAGTACTTC. The encoded protein is CSARGTGGSSYEQYF.

This clonotype was seen at least ten times. V gene TRBV24-1 combines with J gene TRBJ2-7, with a possible D match to TRBD1 (5 bases). Per the germline V gene, CDR1 is KGHDR and CDR2 is SFDVKD. Trimming cost V 1 base and J 3 bases, with 12 bases left between them. This CDR3 has 15 residues. CDR3 nucleotide sequence: TGTGCCACCAGTGATTTCCAACTCAGGGTCTACGAGCAGTACTTC. Amino acids: CATSDFQLRVYEQYF.

Only a few counts were recorded for this clonotype. The CDR3 reads CASSSGQGLAYEQYF. The CDR3 DNA follows: TGTGCCAGCAGCTCCGGACAGGGACTTGCCTACGAGCAGTACTTC. The chain couples TRBV7-9 to TRBJ2-7, with 8 positions matching TRBD1. The CDR3 totals 15 residues. In germline, CDR1 is SEHNR, CDR2 FQNEAQ (reference sequence). Trimming cost V 4 bases and J 2 bases; bases outside gene matches: 7.